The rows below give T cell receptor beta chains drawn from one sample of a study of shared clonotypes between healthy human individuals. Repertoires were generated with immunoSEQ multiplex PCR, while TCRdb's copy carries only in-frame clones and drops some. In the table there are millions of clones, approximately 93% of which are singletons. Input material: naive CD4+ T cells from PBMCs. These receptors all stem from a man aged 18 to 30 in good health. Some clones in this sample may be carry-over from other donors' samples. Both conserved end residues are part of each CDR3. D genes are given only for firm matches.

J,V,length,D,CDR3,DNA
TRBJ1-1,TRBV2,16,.,CASTVFGVGLNTEAFF,TGTGCCAGCACCGTCTTTGGGGTGGGATTGAACACTGAAGCTTTCTTT
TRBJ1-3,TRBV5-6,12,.,CASSLGGNTIYF,TGTGCCAGCAGCTTGGGCGGGAACACCATATATTTT
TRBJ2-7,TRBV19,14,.,CASSVSSSSDEQYF,TGTGCCAGTAGTGTATCGTCTAGCTCCGACGAGCAGTACTTC
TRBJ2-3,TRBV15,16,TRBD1,CATSRKRDRASDTQYF,TGTGCCACCAGCAGGAAACGGGACAGGGCGTCAGATACGCAGTATTTT
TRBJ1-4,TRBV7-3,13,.,CASSSTNMKKLFF,TGTGCCAGCAGCTCGACGAACATGAAAAAACTGTTTTTT
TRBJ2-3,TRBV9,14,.,CASSVDRSTDTQYF,TGTGCCAGCAGCGTAGACAGAAGCACAGATACGCAGTATTTT
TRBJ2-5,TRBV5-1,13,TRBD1,CASRQGSGETQYF,TGCGCCAGTCGACAGGGCAGTGGGGAGACCCAGTACTTC
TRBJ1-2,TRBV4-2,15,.,CASSHNLQETYGYTF,TGTGCCAGCAGCCACAATCTACAGGAAACCTATGGCTACACCTTC
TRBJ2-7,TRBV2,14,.,CASSEQGRLSEQYF,TGTGCCAGCAGTGAGCAGGGGAGGTTGTCCGAGCAGTACTTC
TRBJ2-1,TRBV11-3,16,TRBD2,CASSPPGLGSYNEQFF,TGTGCCAGCAGCCCGCCGGGACTAGGGTCCTACAATGAGCAGTTCTTC